This T cell receptor beta chain originates from a study of OX40 agonist ivuxolimab in advanced cancers. This CDR3 is built from 15 residues. CDR1 and CDR2 from the germline V gene are SGHAT and FQNNGV. Trimming removed 6 bases at V and 1 base at J, with 15 bases between. TCRdb's copy holds only in-frame clones and misses some; the assay was immunoSEQ multiplex PCR. The sample lists more than 65,000 clones; 70% to 90% were seen once. This sequence originates from an adult with an advanced solid tumor such as melanoma, head and neck, liver or kidney cancer. The sequences come from CD4+ or CD8+ T cells sorted from blood, collected in a trial of the OX40 agonist ivuxolimab. The genes are TRBV11-2 and TRBJ1-1, with D hard to call. The CDR3 reads CASRRSTGRNTEAFF. For the CDR3, the DNA is TGTGCCAGCAGACGATCTACCGGCCGGAACACTGAAGCTTTCTTT.